This T cell receptor beta chain was sequenced for a study of T-cell memory formation after mild COVID-19. TCR alpha and TCR beta cDNA libraries carrying sample barcodes and UMIs were produced by 5'RACE using constant-segment primers. Each CDR3 protein gets one entry after TCRdb re-called the 5' RACE reads with MiXCR. The repertoire holds about 340,000 distinct CDR3 sequences, with around 15% as singletons. Regarding this clonotype: Its antigen is not known.

Study-wide findings and caveats: Later expanders leaned CD4+, whereas day 15 to 85 contracting clones were balanced CD4/CD8. CD4+ clones that contracted lay mainly in CM and EM; CD8+ ones lay in EMRA. Among clones peaking at day 37 in the second wave, SARS-CoV-2 specificity remained unconfirmed.

V was clipped by 3 bases and J by 3 bases, with 12 bases between them. This CDR3 is 15 amino acids long. The chain uses TRBV12-3 or TRBV12-4 and TRBJ1-3; weak D call: TRBD1 (6 bases). Sequencing was performed on PBMCs or a T cell subset sorted from them (not recorded which). The clonotype comes from a man aged 18-30 years who had mild COVID-19 (a few samples of this study predate the infection). Cell type and time point are not known. In DNA form, the CDR3 reads TGTGCCAGCAGTTTCCGGGGGGCGCTTGGAAACACCATATATTTT. Protein product: CASSFRGALGNTIYF.